These 10 T cell receptor beta chains share one sample of origin, sequenced in a study of blood T cell repertoires in COVID-19. The repertoire was sequenced with immunoSEQ multiplex PCR; TCRdb's copy has only in-frame clones and lacks some. Of about 480,000 clones in the sample, roughly nine tenths were seen once. Sequences were obtained from peripheral blood. All receptors come from a young man with COVID-19, enrolled during active disease.

V gene TRBV7-8 combines with J gene TRBJ2-1, with 8 bases aligning to TRBD1. CDR1 SGHVS and CDR2 FQNEAQ come from the germline V gene. The V and J ends lost 5 bases and 8 bases, in that order; junction bases with no gene match: 14. CDR3 length equals 16 residues. CDR3 sequence (DNA): TGTGCCAGCAGCACCCCTCGACAGGGGAGTAGAGATGAGCAGTTCTTC. Translated, it gives CASSTPRQGSRDEQFF. Full variable domain (remainder filled in from reference TRBV7-8 and TRBJ2-1): GAGVSQSPRYKVAKRGQDVALRCDPISGHVSLFWYQQALGQGPEFLTYFQNEAQLDKSGLPSDRFFAERPEGSVSTLKIQRTQQEDSAVYLCASSTPRQGSRDEQFFGPGTRLTVL.

The table lists this clone with a few counts. The chain uses TRBV15 and TRBJ2-1, with D possibly being TRBD2 (5 bases). The CDR3 has 14 amino acids. Germline loops: CDR1 LNHNV, CDR2 YYDKDF (reference sequence). V lost 1 base to trimming and J lost 9 bases, with 13 bases between them. The CDR3 region is CATSRGSSSSEQFF. In DNA, the CDR3 is TGTGCCACCAGCAGAGGTTCTAGCAGCTCTGAGCAGTTCTTC.

This clone has only a few counts. V and J are TRBV5-1 and TRBJ2-1, with TRBD2 identical over 10 bases. Germline CDR1 is SGHRS and CDR2 is YFSETQ. The V segment lost 0 bases and the J segment 9 bases; nucleotides outside the gene matches: 6. This CDR3 is built from 15 residues. DNA of the CDR3: TGCGCCAGCAGCTTGGAACCTAGCGGGGGAAGTGAGCAGTTCTTC. This gives the protein CASSLEPSGGSEQFF.

Comments on this clone: Additional DNA sequences in this sample encode the identical CDR3. The chain links TRBV3-1 (or the pseudogene TRBV3-2) to TRBJ1-6, with D possibly matching TRBD1 (5 bases). V shed 4 bases and J shed 8 bases, with 9 bases lying between them. Germline-derived CDR1 and CDR2 are LGHDT and YNNKEL (reference sequence). This CDR3 has 13 residues. The chain's CDR3 is CASSRTGDSPLHF. The CDR3 coding sequence is TGTGCCAGCAGCCGCACGGGGGATTCACCCCTCCACTTT.

This clone was recorded once. The chain carries TRBV2 and TRBJ2-3; a weak D match, TRBD2 (5 bases). V lost 3 bases and J lost 5, with 18 bases in between. CDR1 is SNHLY, CDR2 FYNNEI, per germline. This CDR3 is built from 16 residues. The CDR3 DNA reads as TGTGCCAGCAGTGACGTCCAGCCGGGGATGGGAGATACGCAGTATTTT. Translation gives CASSDVQPGMGDTQYF.

The chain couples TRBV12-5 to TRBJ2-2; 10 bases agree with TRBD2. V shed 2 bases, J shed 2 bases, and the junction held 17 bases outside the gene matches. This CDR3 has 21 residues. Germline V gene data show CDR1 as LGHNT and CDR2 as FRNRAP. The CDR3 region is CASGLRPRWDGLAANTGELFF. The CDR3 DNA reads TGTGCTAGTGGTTTGAGACCTAGATGGGATGGACTAGCGGCAAACACCGGGGAGCTGTTTTTT.

This chain joins TRBV6-2 or TRBV6-3 and TRBJ2-7, with 8 bases lining up with TRBD1. The length of the CDR3 is 15 residues. The germline CDR1 and CDR2 sequences are MNHEY and SVGEGT. J was trimmed by 5 bases and V by 2 bases; bases with no gene match: 8. CDR3 region: CASSYPRGREDEQYF. CDR3 coding DNA: TGTGCCAGCAGTTACCCCAGGGGGCGCGAAGACGAGCAGTACTTC.

DNA of the CDR3: TGCGCCAGCAGCTCGATCCAGGGTTATAACTATGGCTACACCTTC. Protein product: CASSSIQGYNYGYTF. V gene TRBV5-1 combines with J gene TRBJ1-2; weak D call: TRBD1 (5 bases). Germline V gene data show CDR1 as SGHRS and CDR2 as YFSETQ. V lost 3 bases and J lost 1, with 13 bases in between. This CDR3 is built from 15 residues. Looking up the rest from reference TRBV5-1 and TRBJ1-2 gives the full variable domain: KAGVTQTPRYLIKTRGQQVTLSCSPISGHRSVSWYQQTPGQGLQFLFEYFSETQRNKGNFPGRFSGRQFSNSRSEMNVSTLELGDSALYLCASSSIQGYNYGYTFGSGTRLTVV.

CDR3 residues: CAATGTGLLSYGYTF. The CDR3 nucleotides are TGTGCCGCAACCGGGACAGGGCTTTTGAGCTATGGCTACACCTTC. The chain combines TRBV30 with TRBJ1-2; 9 bases line up with TRBD1. J lost 4 bases, V lost 8 bases, and 14 bases had no gene match. Germline CDR1 reads GTSNPN; CDR2 reads SVGIG (reference sequence). The CDR3 is made up of 15 amino acids.

Of note for this clone: This sample also contains other DNA sequences that code for the same CDR3. The genes are TRBV18 and TRBJ2-3, with TRBD1 identical over 7 bases. V gave up 4 bases and J gave up 2 bases; unmatched junction bases: 3. The CDR3 has 14 amino acids. CDR1 and CDR2 from the germline V gene are KGHSH and LQKENI. The CDR3 DNA reads TGTGCCAGCTCACTGGACAGGTCCACAGATACGCAGTATTTT. Amino acid sequence: CASSLDRSTDTQYF.